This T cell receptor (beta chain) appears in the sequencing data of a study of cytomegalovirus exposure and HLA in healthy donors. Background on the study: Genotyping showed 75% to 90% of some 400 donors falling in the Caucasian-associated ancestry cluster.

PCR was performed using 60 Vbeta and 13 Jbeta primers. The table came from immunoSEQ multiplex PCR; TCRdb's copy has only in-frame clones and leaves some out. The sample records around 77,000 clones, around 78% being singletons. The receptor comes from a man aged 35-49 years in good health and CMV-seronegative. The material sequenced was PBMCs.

CDR3 DNA sequence: TGTGCCAGCAGCGTTGGAGGGTCAAACGCCCAGTACTTC. This codes for CASSVGGSNAQYF. The chain couples TRBV9 to TRBJ2-5; a possible D gene is TRBD2 (6 bases). CDR3 size: 13 residues. Trimming stripped 2 bases from V and 9 bases from J, with 14 bases between. Germline CDR1 SGDLS, CDR2 YYNGEE.